This TCR beta chain was observed in a study of blood T cell repertoires in COVID-19. At the level of the study: The United States, Italy and Spain provided the acute and convalescent COVID-19 samples. From T cells, B-cell-depleted T cells, or PBMCs came the material, which was cDNA or gDNA.

The protocol was immunoSEQ multiplex PCR, while the TCRdb copy is restricted to in-frame clones and leaves out a portion. In the table there are approximately 200,000 clones, approximately 84% of which are singletons. In this sample, this clone turned up once. This receptor was identified in a human donor with acute or convalescent COVID-19. The donor label of this sample is uncertain. What was sequenced was peripheral blood.

The CDR3 nucleotides read TGTGCCAGCAGTGCCTCTGGGGGCGGCAATCAGCCCCAGCATTTT. It is translated as CASSASGGGNQPQHF. The chain joins TRBV28 to TRBJ1-5, with a possible D match to TRBD1 (6 bases). V was pared by 5 bases and J by 2 bases, with 13 bases between. CDR3 length: 15 amino acids. Germline assignment: CDR1 MDHEN and CDR2 SYDVKM.